One and the same sample provided the 30 T cell receptor beta chains below, sequenced in a study of blood T cell repertoires in COVID-19. Using immunoSEQ multiplex PCR, the repertoire was profiled, and TCRdb retains in-frame clones only, with some absent. The table has 300,000 to 500,000 clones, 88% seen once. Sequenced sample: PBMCs or T cells enriched from blood (not recorded which). These receptors all stem from a middle-aged woman with acute COVID-19.

The J gene is TRBJ2-3, the V gene TRBV27; D is unclear. The CDR3 runs 15 residues. The germline CDR1 and CDR2 sequences are MNHEY and SMNVEV (reference sequence). V was pared by 3 bases and J by 0 bases, with 10 bases between. CDR3 amino acids: CASSFLPPSTDTQYF. CDR3 DNA sequence: TGTGCCAGCAGTTTTCTCCCCCCTAGCACAGATACGCAGTATTTT.

Details on this clone: The same CDR3 is also encoded by other DNA sequences in this sample. The chain couples TRBV5-1 to TRBJ1-2; D possibly corresponds to TRBD1 (6 bases). Between the trimmed V and J ends, which lost 0 bases and 7 bases, there was a span of 7 bases. Germline assignment: CDR1 SGHRS and CDR2 YFSETQ. The CDR3 runs 12 residues. CDR3 loop: CASSLEQGGYTF. For the CDR3, the DNA is TGCGCCAGCAGCTTGGAACAGGGTGGCTACACCTTC.

V usage is TRBV30 and J usage is TRBJ1-3, with a tentative D call TRBD1 (5 bases). The length of the CDR3 is 14 residues. Germline V gives CDR1 GTSNPN, CDR2 SVGIG (reference sequence). Trimming left V 2 bases short and J 4 bases short, with 12 bases between. The CDR3 reads CAWSSDNRGNTIYF. The CDR3 region has the DNA TGTGCCTGGAGTAGTGATAACAGGGGAAACACCATATATTTT.

The chain uses TRBV5-1 and TRBJ2-3; 7 bases line up with TRBD1. The germline V gene has CDR1 SGHRS and CDR2 YFSETQ. The J segment lost 2 bases and the V segment lost 4 bases, leaving 7 bases of the junction unmatched. The CDR3 loop spans 15 amino acids. CDR3 sequence: CASSLGTVHTDTQYF. The CDR3 DNA reads as TGCGCCAGCAGCCTCGGGACAGTCCACACAGATACGCAGTATTTT.

This chain connects TRBV6-5 to TRBJ1-4; 9 positions agree with TRBD1. This CDR3 is 15 amino acids long. Trimming took 6 bases from V and 5 from J; bases not matched to a gene: 7. Germline CDR1 is MNHEY and CDR2 is SVGAGI. The CDR3 region is CASRSYRGRNEKLFF. The CDR3 DNA reads as TGTGCCAGCAGGTCTTACAGGGGGCGGAATGAAAAACTGTTTTTT.

The genes are TRBV12-5 and TRBJ1-4; D unresolved. This CDR3 contains 11 residues. Trimming left V 5 bases short and J 7 bases short, with 5 bases between. Per the germline V gene, CDR1 is LGHNT and CDR2 is FRNRAP. This CDR3 is CASGNSEKLFF. CDR3 nucleotides: TGTGCTAGTGGTAACAGTGAAAAACTGTTTTTT.

This clone was detected only a few times. The V call is TRBV29-1, the J call TRBJ1-2; no clear D gene. V was clipped by 2 bases and J by 5 bases, with 6 bases between them. Germline V gives CDR1 SQVTM, CDR2 ANQGSEA. This CDR3 comprises 11 residues. CDR3 region: CSVEPGYGYTF. The CDR3 bases are TGCAGCGTTGAACCAGGTTATGGCTACACCTTC.

CDR3: CSASGQGKETQYF. The CDR3 nucleotides are TGCAGTGCTAGTGGGCAGGGGAAAGAGACCCAGTACTTC. J is TRBJ2-5 and V is TRBV20-1; weak D call: TRBD1 (6 bases). Per germline, CDR1 DFQATT and CDR2 SNEGSKA (reference sequence). The CDR3 covers 13 residues. Trimming removed 3 bases at V and 3 bases at J, with 11 bases between.

V usage is TRBV19 and J usage is TRBJ1-6; tentative D call: TRBD1 (5 bases). The germline V and J ends were trimmed by 9 bases and 9 bases, with 15 bases remaining between them. The germline V gene has CDR1 LNHDA and CDR2 SQIVND (reference sequence). This CDR3 is 13 amino acids long. CDR3 DNA: TGTGCCAGCGGAGACAGAGTCAGTTCACCCCTCCACTTT. Protein: CASGDRVSSPLHF.

The CDR3 protein is CASMGRITVTEAFF. CDR3 DNA: TGTGCCAGCATGGGGAGAATAACGGTTACTGAAGCTTTCTTT. V gene TRBV2 combines with J gene TRBJ1-1; no reliable D call. V lost 7 bases and J lost 5, with 17 bases in between. CDR1 SNHLY and CDR2 FYNNEI come from the germline V gene. The CDR3 is made up of 14 amino acids.

This chain links TRBV7-2 with TRBJ2-7; 14 nucleotides agree with TRBD2. J was trimmed by 4 bases and V by 2 bases; bases with no gene match: 4. CDR3 size: 16 residues. Germline loops: CDR1 SGHTA, CDR2 FQGNSA. The CDR3 bases are TGTGCCAGCAGCTTACCCGGGACTAGCGGGGGTTACGAGCAGTACTTC. Its protein product is CASSLPGTSGGYEQYF.

The V call is TRBV7-9, the J call TRBJ1-1; D might be TRBD1 (5 bases). V lost 1 base, J lost 7 bases, and 10 bases lay in between. The CDR3 totals 13 residues. Germline-derived CDR1 and CDR2 are SEHNR and FQNEAQ (reference sequence). The CDR3 bases are TGTGCCAGCAGCTTAGGTACAGGAAGTGAAGCTTTCTTT. Translation: CASSLGTGSEAFF. The full variable domain, completed using reference TRBV7-9 and TRBJ1-1, is DTGVSQNPRHKITKRGQNVTFRCDPISEHNRLYWYRQTLGQGPEFLTYFQNEAQLEKSRLLSDRFSAERPKGSFSTLEIQRTEQGDSAMYLCASSLGTGSEAFFGQGTRLTVV.

This clone was detected only once. The J gene is TRBJ2-5, the V gene TRBV7-8, with TRBD1 identical over 10 bases. This CDR3 comprises 17 residues. Germline-derived CDR1 and CDR2 are SGHVS and FQNEAQ. V shed 2 bases, J shed 2 bases, and the junction held 8 bases outside the gene matches. For the CDR3, the DNA is TGTGCCAGCAGCTTAAGGTTTCGGACAGGGGGACAAGAGACCCAGTACTTC. Protein: CASSLRFRTGGQETQYF.

With regard to this clone: Distinct nucleotide sequences in the sample also encode this CDR3. The CDR3 region is CASSLRGQPQHF. CDR3 sequence (DNA): TGTGCCAGCAGTCTCCGGGGTCAGCCCCAGCATTTT. The rearrangement uses TRBV27 and TRBJ1-5; D is unresolved. V gave up 5 bases and J gave up 6 bases, with 8 bases separating them. CDR1 MNHEY and CDR2 SMNVEV come from the germline V gene (reference sequence). The CDR3 is made up of 12 amino acids.

The V and J genes are TRBV19 and TRBJ1-5, with D perhaps TRBD1 (5 bases). The CDR3 is 18 residues long. Germline lookup yields CDR1 LNHDA and CDR2 SQIVND (reference sequence). V dropped 1 base and J dropped 0 bases, with 16 bases sitting between them. The chain's CDR3 is CASSIGGSRPYSNQPQHF. The CDR3 DNA reads TGTGCCAGTAGTATAGGGGGCAGCCGGCCTTATAGCAATCAGCCCCAGCATTTT.

On this clone: The same CDR3 can be traced to other DNA sequences in this sample. This sequence joins TRBV5-6 and TRBJ2-3, with D hard to call. CDR3 length equals 12 residues. Deletions cut 4 bases from V and 0 bases from J, with 3 bases between. Germline CDR1 SGHDT, CDR2 YYEEEE. The CDR3 nucleotides are TGTGCCAGCAGCCTGAGCACAGATACGCAGTATTTT. It translates to CASSLSTDTQYF.

The chain combines TRBV27 with TRBJ1-1; D perhaps matches TRBD1 (6 bases). The V end was cut by 4 bases, the J end by 2 bases, with 14 bases between. The CDR3 is 15 residues long. CDR1 MNHEY and CDR2 SMNVEV come from the germline V gene (reference sequence). The chain's CDR3 is CASSWRGAVNTEAFF. In DNA form, the CDR3 reads TGTGCCAGCAGTTGGCGGGGGGCGGTTAACACTGAAGCTTTCTTT.

The rearrangement links TRBV24-1 to TRBJ2-3, with 8 bases lining up with TRBD2. Germline V gene sequence: CDR1 KGHDR, CDR2 SFDVKD. The CDR3 length is 17 residues. After removal of 3 bases from V and 2 bases from J, the junction contained 9 bases not matched to a gene. The CDR3 region is CATSDPTRGGVTDTQYF. The CDR3 region has the DNA TGTGCCACCAGTGATCCTACCCGGGGGGGTGTCACAGATACGCAGTATTTT.

The chain couples TRBV4-1 to TRBJ1-1; 8 nucleotides align to TRBD1. The germline CDR1 and CDR2 sequences are MGHRA and YSYEKL. V was clipped by 0 bases and J by 5 bases; unmatched bases: 17. The length of the CDR3 is 19 residues. The CDR3 loop is CASSQERTGSIIRRTEAFF. In nucleotides, the CDR3 is TGCGCCAGCAGCCAAGAACGGACAGGGTCTATTATTCGGAGGACTGAAGCTTTCTTT.

The CDR3 region has the DNA TGTGCCTGGAACCCCGGGGACTGGCGAGGCACCGGGGAGCTGTTTTTT. Protein sequence: CAWNPGDWRGTGELFF. The chain is built from TRBV30 and TRBJ2-2; TRBD2 is a possible D gene (6 bases). Trimming shortened V by 4 bases and J by 4 bases, and 19 bases separated the two germline ends. Germline V lookup: CDR1 GTSNPN, CDR2 SVGIG (reference sequence). The CDR3 has 16 amino acids.

V gene TRBV19 combines with J gene TRBJ1-2, with 9 bases that match TRBD1. The CDR3 runs 19 residues. Trimming took 3 bases from V and 4 from J; bases not matched to a gene: 18. CDR1 and CDR2 (germline): LNHDA, SQIVND (reference sequence). As DNA, the CDR3 is TGTGCCAGTAGTATTACAGGACTCCGGTTGTGGGGACAGGGCTATGGCTACACCTTC. It codes for CASSITGLRLWGQGYGYTF.

This clone has only one observation. CDR3 in amino acids: CAWMTDSHNSPLHF. CDR3 bases: TGTGCCTGGATGACAGACAGCCATAATTCACCCCTCCACTTT. The chain is built from TRBV30 and TRBJ1-6, with TRBD1 as a possible D gene (5 bases). Germline V gene sequence: CDR1 GTSNPN, CDR2 SVGIG (reference sequence). The CDR3 has 14 residues. V gave up 4 bases and J gave up 5 bases, with 12 bases separating them.

The V gene is TRBV12-3 or TRBV12-4, the J gene TRBJ2-1, with D perhaps TRBD2 (5 bases). The CDR3 is 11 amino acids. Trimming removed 6 bases from V and 10 bases from J, with 10 bases in between. The CDR3 DNA sequence: TGTGCCAGCAGAAGGACTCAAGAGCAGTTCTTC. It is translated as CASRRTQEQFF.

The chain couples TRBV3-1 (or the pseudogene TRBV3-2) to TRBJ2-5, with TRBD2 identical over 7 bases. Per the germline V gene, CDR1 is LGHDT and CDR2 is YNNKEL (reference sequence). This CDR3 is 14 amino acids long. The V and J ends lost 3 bases and 2 bases, in that order; junction bases with no gene match: 3. In nucleotides, the CDR3 is TGTGCCAGCAGCCACGGAGCGGGGCAAGAGACCCAGTACTTC. Amino acids: CASSHGAGQETQYF.

V and J are TRBV3-1 (or the pseudogene TRBV3-2) and TRBJ2-2, with TRBD2 matching 10 bases. V was clipped by 1 base and J by 5 bases; unmatched bases: 10. The CDR3 totals 18 residues. Germline V CDR1 and CDR2: LGHDT, YNNKEL (reference sequence). The CDR3: CASSQVKRGGIGTGELFF. The CDR3 nucleotides are TGTGCCAGCAGCCAAGTGAAGCGGGGGGGCATTGGAACCGGGGAGCTGTTTTTT.

This clone was seen a few times. The rearrangement links TRBV11-2 to TRBJ2-1; 8 nucleotides line up with TRBD2. Germline V gene lookup returns CDR1 SGHAT and CDR2 FQNNGV. The J segment lost 7 bases and the V segment lost 11 bases, leaving 13 bases of the junction unmatched. The CDR3 covers 14 residues. The CDR3 coding sequence is TGTGCCTGCGCCACTAGCGGAAACAGGAATGAGCAGTTCTTC. It codes for CACATSGNRNEQFF.

J is TRBJ2-3 and V is TRBV5-1; D may be TRBD1 (6 bases). CDR1 SGHRS and CDR2 YFSETQ come from the germline V gene. The ends were cut back, 1 base at V and 1 base at J, with 13 bases in the middle. The CDR3 has 16 amino acids. The CDR3 DNA is TGCGCCAGCAGCTTGAATCCGGACAGAGGCACAGATACGCAGTATTTT. Translating it yields CASSLNPDRGTDTQYF.

V usage is TRBV2 and J usage is TRBJ1-5; TRBD1 aligns across 9 bases. The germline CDR1 and CDR2 sequences are SNHLY and FYNNEI. The CDR3 is 18 amino acids. V was pared by 4 bases and J by 1 base, with 11 bases of the junction left unmatched. CDR3 sequence: CASSGERQGGTSNQPQHF. The CDR3 coding sequence is TGTGCCAGCAGTGGGGAAAGACAGGGGGGAACAAGCAATCAGCCCCAGCATTTT. The complete variable domain, with remaining parts taken from reference TRBV2 and TRBJ1-5, reads EPEVTQTPSHQVTQMGQEVILRCVPISNHLYFYWYRQILGQKVEFLVSFYNNEISEKSEIFDDQFSVERPDGSNFTLKIRSTKLEDSAMYFCASSGERQGGTSNQPQHFGDGTRLSIL.

CDR3 residues: CASSPGHPNIQYF. The CDR3 DNA sequence: TGTGCCAGCAGCCCGGGACACCCAAACATTCAGTACTTC. The rearrangement uses TRBV6-5 and TRBJ2-4; a weak D match, TRBD1 (6 bases). V lost 6 bases and J 6 bases, leaving 12 bases between the germline ends. The CDR3 runs to 13 residues. Germline CDR1 MNHEY, CDR2 SVGAGI.

The chain links TRBV11-2 to TRBJ1-1, with a possible D match to TRBD1 (5 bases). V was trimmed by 0 bases and J by 9 bases, leaving 11 bases between them. Germline values: CDR1 SGHAT, CDR2 FQNNGV. CDR3 length: 13 residues. CDR3 amino acids: CASSLDAGRQAFF. The CDR3 nucleotides are TGTGCCAGCAGCTTAGATGCGGGGCGTCAAGCTTTCTTT.